This TCR beta chain was identified in a study of molecular identifiers for immune sequencing clone quantification. Points from the study as a whole: Jurkat TCR RNA from one cell was spiked into approximately 1 million naive cells, and it was reportedly detectable there.

Investigators produced naive CD8 libraries from approximately 20,000 to 1,000,000 sorted cells, drawing on 10%, 30% or 50% RNA. The authors gated naive CD8 T cells as CD8+CD4-CCR7+CD45RA+ for sorting. In preparing bulk TCR libraries, previously described methods and listed TCR primers were used. TCRdb reanalysed the PCR reads using MiXCR and keeps one entry per CDR3 protein. In the table there are about 640,000 distinct CDR3 sequences, just under 20% of which are singletons. This clonotype was seen repeatedly, ten times or more. As yet, its antigen is unknown. This receptor was taken from a human donor in good health. Some libraries in this study had Jurkat cell RNA spiked in. Input material: naive CD8+ T cells from blood, with Jurkat cell RNA spiked in. Subset: FACS-sorted CD8+CD4-CCR7+CD45RA+ naive T cells.

The CDR3 loop reads CASSLTGDAYEQYF. CDR3 in DNA: TGTGCCAGTAGTCTGACAGGGGATGCCTACGAGCAGTACTTC. The V and J genes are TRBV19 and TRBJ2-7; 8 bases fit TRBD1. Trimming at V came to 5 bases and at J to 2 bases, leaving 5 bases not matched to a gene. The CDR3 covers 14 residues. The germline gives CDR1 LNHDA, CDR2 SQIVND (reference sequence).